The source of this T cell receptor beta chain is a study of human thymus T cells. The germline V gene encodes CDR1 SNHLY and CDR2 FYNNEI. J gave up 5 bases and V 6 bases, and 11 bases lay outside the gene matches. The CDR3 extends over 17 amino acids. Study-wide results and limits: Related research described thymic repertoires that were highly overlapping among unrelated individuals.

Remarks on this clone: Its target is unknown.

The repertoire was sequenced with immunoSEQ multiplex PCR; TCRdb's copy has only in-frame clones and lacks some. The sample shows fewer than 85,000 clones, roughly 94% of them seen only once. Thymus was obtained from resections taken during corrective heart surgery. The V call is TRBV2, the J call TRBJ2-5; TRBD2 agrees at 14 bases. The clonotype originates from a girl less than two years old with a congenital heart defect but otherwise immunologically healthy. Sequenced input: thymus tissue. The CDR3 nucleotides are TGTGCCAGCAGCGGGACCGGGACTAGCGGGAGACAGGAGACCCAGTACTTC. It translates to CASSGTGTSGRQETQYF.